This TCR beta chain was identified in a study of cytomegalovirus exposure and HLA in healthy donors. Notes on this clone: Its specificity is unknown.

The CDR3 is 15 amino acids. V was clipped by 0 bases and J by 4 bases, with 11 bases between them. Germline values: CDR1 SGHNT, CDR2 YYREEE (reference sequence). PCR was performed using 60 Vbeta and 13 Jbeta primers. Original processing notes: Unique TCR beta chains totaled about 73 million in a later count, with about 11 million of them shared. Assay used: immunoSEQ multiplex PCR; TCRdb lists only in-frame clones, some missing. Clonal size and the V and J genes are those of that table, whereas D and trimming came from the DNA. Found here are about 200,000 clones, over 80% of them singletons; the top ten hold around 1.4%. Overall study findings and caveats: A later analysis found that most CMV-associated TCR beta chains appeared HLA-restricted. Accounts indicate the classifier identified cytomegalovirus status with strong specificity and sensitivity.

The V and J genes are TRBV5-4 and TRBJ1-3; possible D gene TRBD1, 6 bases. The sequenced sample was PBMCs. The clonotype originates from a man aged 25-45 years in good health and CMV-seronegative. Written as DNA, the CDR3 is TGTGCCAGCAGCTTGGCAGGGGCGCAAGGAAACACCATATATTTT. As protein: CASSLAGAQGNTIYF.